This paragraph covers one T cell receptor (beta chain) sequence. The antigen remains undetermined. Method: immunoSEQ multiplex PCR; TCRdb's copy keeps in-frame clones and lacks some. The sample comprises tens of thousands of clones, roughly 93% of which are singletons, and approximately 14% rests with the top ten. This sample stems from a study of OX40 agonist ivuxolimab in advanced cancers. Study-level information: With ivuxolimab, an agonistic anti-OX40 (CD134) antibody, patients were treated.

Study results and limitations: Among the nonresponders, some also had low normalized T-cell clonal expansion. Among the lowest peripheral clonal expansion occurred in 0.1-3.0 mg/kg partial responders. At doses 0.1 to 3.0 mg/kg, CD4+ and CD8+ clones expanded.

Trimming removed 1 base from V and 4 bases from J; junction bases left unmatched: 12. The V gene's germline CDR1 is MGHRA and CDR2 YSYEKL. This CDR3 is 17 amino acids long. J is TRBJ1-2 and V is TRBV4-1; 7 nucleotides agree with TRBD1. The sequence derives from an adult with an advanced solid tumor such as melanoma, head and neck, liver or kidney cancer. Material: CD4+ or CD8+ T cells sorted from blood, obtained in a trial of the OX40 agonist ivuxolimab. The CDR3 reads CASSQAPKTGNIYGYTF. The CDR3 DNA reads TGCGCCAGCAGCCAAGCTCCCAAGACAGGGAATATCTATGGCTACACCTTC.